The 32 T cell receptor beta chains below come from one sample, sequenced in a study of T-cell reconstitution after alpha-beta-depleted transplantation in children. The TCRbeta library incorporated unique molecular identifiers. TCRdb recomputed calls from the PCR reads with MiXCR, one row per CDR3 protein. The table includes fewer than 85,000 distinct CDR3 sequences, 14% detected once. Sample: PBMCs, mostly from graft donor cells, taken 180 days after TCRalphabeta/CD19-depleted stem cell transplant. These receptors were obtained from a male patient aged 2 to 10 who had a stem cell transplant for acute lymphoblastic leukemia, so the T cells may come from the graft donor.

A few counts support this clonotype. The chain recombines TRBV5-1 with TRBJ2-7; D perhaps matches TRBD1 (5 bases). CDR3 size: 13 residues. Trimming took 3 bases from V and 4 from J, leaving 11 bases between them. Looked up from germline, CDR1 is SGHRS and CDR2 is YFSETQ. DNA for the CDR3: TGCGCCAGCAGCTATGCGGACATTTACGAGCAGTACTTC. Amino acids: CASSYADIYEQYF.

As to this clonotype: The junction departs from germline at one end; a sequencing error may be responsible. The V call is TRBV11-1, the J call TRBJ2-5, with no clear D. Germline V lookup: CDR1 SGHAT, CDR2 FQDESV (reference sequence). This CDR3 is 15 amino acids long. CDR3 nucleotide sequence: TGTGCCAGCAGTTTAGGCTTCTGGGATCAAGAGACCCAGTACTTC. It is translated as CASSLGFWDQETQYF.

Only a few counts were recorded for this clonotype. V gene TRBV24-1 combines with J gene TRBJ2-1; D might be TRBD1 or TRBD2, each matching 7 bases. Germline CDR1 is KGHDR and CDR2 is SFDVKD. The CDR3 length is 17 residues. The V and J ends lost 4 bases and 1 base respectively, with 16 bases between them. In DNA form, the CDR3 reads TGTGCCACCAGTGACCACGACAGGGAGGGATCCTACAATGAGCAGTTCTTC. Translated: CATSDHDREGSYNEQFF.

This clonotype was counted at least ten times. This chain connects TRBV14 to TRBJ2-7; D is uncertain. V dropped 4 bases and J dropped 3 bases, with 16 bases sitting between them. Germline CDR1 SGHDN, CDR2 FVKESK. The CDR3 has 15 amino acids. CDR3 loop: CASSLLGSLHYEQYF. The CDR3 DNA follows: TGTGCCAGCAGCCTCCTGGGCAGTTTACACTACGAGCAGTACTTC.

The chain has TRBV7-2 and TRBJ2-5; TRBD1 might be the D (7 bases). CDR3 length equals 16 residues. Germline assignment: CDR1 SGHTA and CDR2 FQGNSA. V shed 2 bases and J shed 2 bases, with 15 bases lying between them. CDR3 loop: CASSLSGGLGQETQYF. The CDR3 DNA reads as TGTGCCAGCAGCTTATCAGGGGGGCTTGGGCAAGAGACCCAGTACTTC.

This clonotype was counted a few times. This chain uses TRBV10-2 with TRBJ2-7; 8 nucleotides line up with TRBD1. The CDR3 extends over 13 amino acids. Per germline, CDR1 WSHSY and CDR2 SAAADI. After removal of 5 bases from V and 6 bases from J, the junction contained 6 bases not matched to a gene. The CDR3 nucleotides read TGCGCCAGCAGTCCGGACAGGGTGGCCGAGCAGTACTTC. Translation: CASSPDRVAEQYF.

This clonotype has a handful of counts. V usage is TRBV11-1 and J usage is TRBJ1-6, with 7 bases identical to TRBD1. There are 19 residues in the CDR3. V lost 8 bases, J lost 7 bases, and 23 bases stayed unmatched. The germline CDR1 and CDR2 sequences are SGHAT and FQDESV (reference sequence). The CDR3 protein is CASWYPVDNRGSKNSPLHF. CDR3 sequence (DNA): TGTGCCAGCTGGTACCCGGTCGACAACAGGGGCTCGAAGAATTCACCCCTCCACTTT.

The CDR3 DNA reads as TGTGCCAGCAGCCAAGAAGCCGGGACAGGGGCAGATACGCAGTATTTT. The encoded protein is CASSQEAGTGADTQYF. The V call is TRBV4-2, the J call TRBJ2-3; the match to TRBD1 covers 10 bases. The V gene end was trimmed by 0 bases and the J gene end by 4 bases; junction bases not matched to a gene: 4. Germline CDR1 is LGHNA and CDR2 is YNFKEQ. The CDR3 loop spans 16 amino acids.

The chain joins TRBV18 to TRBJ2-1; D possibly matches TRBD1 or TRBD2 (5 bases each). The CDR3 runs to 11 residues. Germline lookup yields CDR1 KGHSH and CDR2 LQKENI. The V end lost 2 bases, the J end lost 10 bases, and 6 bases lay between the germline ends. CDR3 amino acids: CASSPGGEQFF. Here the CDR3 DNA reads TGTGCCAGCTCACCAGGGGGAGAGCAGTTCTTC.

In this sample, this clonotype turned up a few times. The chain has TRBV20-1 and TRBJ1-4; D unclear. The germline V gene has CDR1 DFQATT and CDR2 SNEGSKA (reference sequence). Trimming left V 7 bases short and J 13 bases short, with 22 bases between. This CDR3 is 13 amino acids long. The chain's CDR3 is CSVRDPRARRLFF. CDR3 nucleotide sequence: TGCAGTGTCAGAGATCCCCGAGCTCGGAGACTGTTTTTT.

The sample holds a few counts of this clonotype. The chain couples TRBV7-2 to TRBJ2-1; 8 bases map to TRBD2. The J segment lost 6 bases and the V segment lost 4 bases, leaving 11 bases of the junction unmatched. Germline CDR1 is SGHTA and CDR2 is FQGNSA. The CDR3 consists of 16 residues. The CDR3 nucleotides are TGTGCCAGCAGCTCCTCTGGTCGGGGGGGCCGCAATGAGCAGTTCTTC. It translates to CASSSSGRGGRNEQFF.

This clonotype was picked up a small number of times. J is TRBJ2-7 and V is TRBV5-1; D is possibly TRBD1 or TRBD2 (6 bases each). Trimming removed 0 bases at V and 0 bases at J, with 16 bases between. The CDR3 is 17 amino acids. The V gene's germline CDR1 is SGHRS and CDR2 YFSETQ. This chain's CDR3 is CASSLGYGGPSSYEQYF. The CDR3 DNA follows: TGCGCCAGCAGCTTGGGGTACGGGGGCCCCAGCTCCTACGAGCAGTACTTC.

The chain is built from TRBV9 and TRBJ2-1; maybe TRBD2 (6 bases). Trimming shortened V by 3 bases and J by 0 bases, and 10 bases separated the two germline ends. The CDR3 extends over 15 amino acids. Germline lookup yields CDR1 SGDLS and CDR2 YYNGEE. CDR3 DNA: TGTGCCAGCAGCGAGGCGGGGTCCTCCTACAATGAGCAGTTCTTC. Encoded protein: CASSEAGSSYNEQFF.

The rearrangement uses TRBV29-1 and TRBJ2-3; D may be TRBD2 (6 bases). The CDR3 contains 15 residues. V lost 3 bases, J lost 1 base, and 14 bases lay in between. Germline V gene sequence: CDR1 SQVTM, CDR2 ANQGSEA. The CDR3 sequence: CSVEDPPGGTDTQYF. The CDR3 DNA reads TGCAGCGTTGAGGACCCCCCGGGGGGCACAGATACGCAGTATTTT.

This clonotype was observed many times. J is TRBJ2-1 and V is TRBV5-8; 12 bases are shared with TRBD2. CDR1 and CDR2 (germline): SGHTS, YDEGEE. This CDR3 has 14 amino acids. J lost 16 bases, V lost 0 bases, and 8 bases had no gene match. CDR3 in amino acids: CASSLAPSGRARFF. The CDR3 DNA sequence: TGTGCCAGCAGCTTGGCCCCTAGCGGGAGGGCCCGATTCTTC.

In nucleotides, the CDR3 is TGCGCCAGCAGCTTGGGGACAGGATTGAATGGCTACACCTTC. Protein product: CASSLGTGLNGYTF. J is TRBJ1-2 and V is TRBV5-1; 7 bases match TRBD1. In germline, CDR1 is SGHRS, CDR2 YFSETQ. The CDR3 spans 14 residues. Trimming took 0 bases from V and 6 from J; bases not matched to a gene: 5. Drawing the rest from reference TRBV5-1 and TRBJ1-2, the complete variable domain is KAGVTQTPRYLIKTRGQQVTLSCSPISGHRSVSWYQQTPGQGLQFLFEYFSETQRNKGNFPGRFSGRQFSNSRSEMNVSTLELGDSALYLCASSLGTGLNGYTFGSGTRLTVV.

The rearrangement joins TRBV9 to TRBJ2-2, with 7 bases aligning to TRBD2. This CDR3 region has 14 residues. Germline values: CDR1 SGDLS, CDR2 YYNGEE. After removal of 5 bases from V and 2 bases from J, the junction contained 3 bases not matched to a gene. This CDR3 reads CASRPGGNTGELFF. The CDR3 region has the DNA TGTGCCAGCAGGCCGGGGGGTAACACCGGGGAGCTGTTTTTT.

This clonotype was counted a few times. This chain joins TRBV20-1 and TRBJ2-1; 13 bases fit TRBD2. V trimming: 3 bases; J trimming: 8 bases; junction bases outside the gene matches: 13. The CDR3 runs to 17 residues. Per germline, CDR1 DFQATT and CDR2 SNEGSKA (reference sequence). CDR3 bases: TGCAGTGCTAGCACTCTCGGACTAGCGGGAGTAGGACATGAGCAGTTCTTC. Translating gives CSASTLGLAGVGHEQFF.

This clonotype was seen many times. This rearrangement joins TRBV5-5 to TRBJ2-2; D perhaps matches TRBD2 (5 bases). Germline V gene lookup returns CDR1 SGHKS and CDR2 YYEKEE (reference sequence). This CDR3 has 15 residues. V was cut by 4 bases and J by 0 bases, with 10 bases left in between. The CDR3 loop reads CASSRGLSNTGELFF. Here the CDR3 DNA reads TGTGCCAGCAGCCGCGGGTTATCGAACACCGGGGAGCTGTTTTTT.

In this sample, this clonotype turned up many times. In DNA form, the CDR3 reads TGTGCCAGCAGCTCGACAGGGCCCTGGGCAGATACGCAGTATTTT. Translating it yields CASSSTGPWADTQYF. The chain links TRBV5-6 to TRBJ2-3; TRBD1 aligns across 7 bases. V dropped 3 bases and J dropped 4; count of bases not matched to a gene: 8. Germline-derived CDR1 and CDR2 are SGHDT and YYEEEE. The CDR3 is 15 amino acids.

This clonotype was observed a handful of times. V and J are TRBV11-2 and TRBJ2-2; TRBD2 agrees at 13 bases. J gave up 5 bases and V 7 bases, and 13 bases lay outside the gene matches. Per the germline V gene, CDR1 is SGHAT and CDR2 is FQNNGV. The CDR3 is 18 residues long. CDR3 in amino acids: CASNRLAGGGAWTGELFF. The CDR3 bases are TGTGCCAGCAACCGACTAGCGGGAGGAGGGGCGTGGACCGGGGAGCTGTTTTTT. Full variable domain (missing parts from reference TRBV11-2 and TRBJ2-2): EAGVAQSPRYKIIEKRQSVAFWCNPISGHATLYWYQQILGQGPKLLIQFQNNGVVDDSQLPKDRFSAERLKGVDSTLKIQPAKLEDSAVYLCASNRLAGGGAWTGELFFGEGSRLTVL.

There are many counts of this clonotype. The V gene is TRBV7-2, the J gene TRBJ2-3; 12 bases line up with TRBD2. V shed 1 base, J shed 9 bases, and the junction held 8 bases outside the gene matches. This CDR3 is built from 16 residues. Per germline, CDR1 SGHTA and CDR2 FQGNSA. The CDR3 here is CASSLVWTSGDLTQYF. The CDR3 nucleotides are TGTGCCAGCAGCTTAGTTTGGACTAGCGGGGACCTCACGCAGTATTTT. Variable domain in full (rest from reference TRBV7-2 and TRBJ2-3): GAGVSQSPSNKVTEKGKDVELRCDPISGHTALYWYRQSLGQGLEFLIYFQGNSAPDKSGLPSDRFSAERTGGSVSTLTIQRTQQEDSAVYLCASSLVWTSGDLTQYFGPGTRLTVL.

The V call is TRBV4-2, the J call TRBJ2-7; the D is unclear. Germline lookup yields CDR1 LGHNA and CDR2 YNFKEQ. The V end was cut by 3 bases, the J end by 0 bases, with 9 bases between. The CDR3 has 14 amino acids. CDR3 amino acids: CASSQAKGSYEQYF. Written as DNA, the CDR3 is TGTGCCAGCAGCCAGGCAAAGGGCTCCTACGAGCAGTACTTC.

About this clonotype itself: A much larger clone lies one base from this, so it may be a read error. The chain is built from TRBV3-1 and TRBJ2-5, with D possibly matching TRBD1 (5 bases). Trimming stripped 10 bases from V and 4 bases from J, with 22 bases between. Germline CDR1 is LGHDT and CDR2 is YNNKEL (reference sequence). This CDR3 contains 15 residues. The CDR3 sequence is CAISPRLIDRETQYF. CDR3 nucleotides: TGTGCCATCAGTCCTAGACTTATTGACAGAGAGACCCAGTACTTC.

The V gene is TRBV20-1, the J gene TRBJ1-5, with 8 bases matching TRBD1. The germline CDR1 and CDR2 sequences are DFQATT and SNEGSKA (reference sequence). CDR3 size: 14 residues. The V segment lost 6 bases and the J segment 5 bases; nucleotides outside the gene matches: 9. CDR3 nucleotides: TGCAGTGCCAGACTGACAGGGGCCGATCAGCCCCAGCATTTT. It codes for CSARLTGADQPQHF.

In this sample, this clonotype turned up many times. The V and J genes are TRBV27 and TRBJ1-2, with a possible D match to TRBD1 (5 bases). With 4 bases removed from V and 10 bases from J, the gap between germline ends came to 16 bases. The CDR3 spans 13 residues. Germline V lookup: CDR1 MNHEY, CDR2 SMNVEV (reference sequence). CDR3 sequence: CASSSRDARAYTF. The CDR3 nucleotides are TGTGCCAGCAGTTCCCGGGACGCCCGGGCCTACACCTTC.

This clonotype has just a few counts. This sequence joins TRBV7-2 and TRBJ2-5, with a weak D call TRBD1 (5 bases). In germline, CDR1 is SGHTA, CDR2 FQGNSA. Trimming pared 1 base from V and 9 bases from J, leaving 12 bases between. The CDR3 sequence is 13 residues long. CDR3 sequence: CASSLGVIRAQYF. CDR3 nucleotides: TGTGCCAGCAGCTTAGGGGTGATCAGGGCCCAGTACTTC.

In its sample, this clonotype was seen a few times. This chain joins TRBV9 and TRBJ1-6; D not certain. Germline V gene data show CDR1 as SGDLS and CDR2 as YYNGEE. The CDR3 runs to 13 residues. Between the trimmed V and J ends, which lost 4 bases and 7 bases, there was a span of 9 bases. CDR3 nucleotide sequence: TGTGCCAGCAGCCCGGCCCCCAATTCACCCCTCCACTTT. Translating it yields CASSPAPNSPLHF.

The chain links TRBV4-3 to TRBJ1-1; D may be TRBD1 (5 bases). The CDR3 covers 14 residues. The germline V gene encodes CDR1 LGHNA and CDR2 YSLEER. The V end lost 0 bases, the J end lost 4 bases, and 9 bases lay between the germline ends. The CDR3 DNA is TGCGCCAGCAGCCAAGAGGGACCTGGCACTGAAGCTTTCTTT. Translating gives CASSQEGPGTEAFF.

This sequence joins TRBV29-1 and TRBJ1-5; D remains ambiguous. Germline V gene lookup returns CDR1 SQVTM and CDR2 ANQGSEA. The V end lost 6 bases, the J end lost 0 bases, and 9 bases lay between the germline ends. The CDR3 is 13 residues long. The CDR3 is CSVGGYSNQPQHF. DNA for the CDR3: TGCAGCGTGGGAGGGTATAGCAATCAGCCCCAGCATTTT. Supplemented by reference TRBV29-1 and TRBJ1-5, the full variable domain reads SAVISQKPSRDICQRGTSLTIQCQVDSQVTMMFWYRQQPGQSLTLIATANQGSEATYESGFVIDKFPISRPNLTFSTLTVSNMSPEDSSIYLCSVGGYSNQPQHFGDGTRLSIL.

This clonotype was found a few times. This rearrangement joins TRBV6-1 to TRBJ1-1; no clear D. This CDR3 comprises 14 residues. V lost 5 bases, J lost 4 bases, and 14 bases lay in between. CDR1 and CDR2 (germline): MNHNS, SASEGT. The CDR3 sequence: CASSLPGGPTEAFF. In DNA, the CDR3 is TGTGCCAGCAGTCTGCCAGGAGGGCCCACTGAAGCTTTCTTT.

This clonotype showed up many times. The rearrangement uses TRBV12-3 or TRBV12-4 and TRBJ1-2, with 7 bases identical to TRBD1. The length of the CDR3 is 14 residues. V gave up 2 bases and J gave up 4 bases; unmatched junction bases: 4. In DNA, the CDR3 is TGTGCCAGCAGTTTAACAGGGGCGTTCTATGGCTACACCTTC. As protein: CASSLTGAFYGYTF.